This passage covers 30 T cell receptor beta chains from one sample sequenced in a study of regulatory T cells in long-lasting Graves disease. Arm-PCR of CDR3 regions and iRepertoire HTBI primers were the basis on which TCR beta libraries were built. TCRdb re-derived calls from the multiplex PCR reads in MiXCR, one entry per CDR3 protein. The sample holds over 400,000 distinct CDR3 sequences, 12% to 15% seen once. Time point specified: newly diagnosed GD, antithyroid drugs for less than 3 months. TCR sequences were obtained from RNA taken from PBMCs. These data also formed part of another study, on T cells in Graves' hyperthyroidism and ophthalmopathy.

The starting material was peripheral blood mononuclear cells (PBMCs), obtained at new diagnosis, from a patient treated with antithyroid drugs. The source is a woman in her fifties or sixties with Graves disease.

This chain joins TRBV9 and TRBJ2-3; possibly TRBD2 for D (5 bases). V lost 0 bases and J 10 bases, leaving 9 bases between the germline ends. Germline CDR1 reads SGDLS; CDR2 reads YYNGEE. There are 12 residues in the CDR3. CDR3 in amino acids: CASSVGGNPQYF. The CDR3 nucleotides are TGTGCCAGCAGCGTAGGAGGGAACCCGCAGTATTTT. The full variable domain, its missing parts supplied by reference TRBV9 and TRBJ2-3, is DSGVTQTPKHLITATGQRVTLRCSPRSGDLSVYWYQQSLDQGLQFLIQYYNGEERAKGNILERFSAQQFPDLHSELNLSSLELGDSALYFCASSVGGNPQYFGPGTRLTVL.

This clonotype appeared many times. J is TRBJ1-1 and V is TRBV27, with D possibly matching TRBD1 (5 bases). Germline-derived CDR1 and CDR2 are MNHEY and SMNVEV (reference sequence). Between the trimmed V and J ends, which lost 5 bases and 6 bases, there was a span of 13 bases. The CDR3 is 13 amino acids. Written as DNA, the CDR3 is TGTGCCAGCAGTCCAGGGAAATGGGCTGAAGCTTTCTTT. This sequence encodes CASSPGKWAEAFF.

This CDR3 reads CSATTSGRNYEQYF. The CDR3 DNA follows: TGCAGTGCAACTACTAGCGGGAGAAACTACGAGCAGTACTTC. The genes are TRBV20-1 and TRBJ2-7, with TRBD2 identical over 11 bases. The CDR3 covers 14 residues. The V and J ends lost 6 bases and 3 bases, in that order; junction bases with no gene match: 7. Germline V gene sequence: CDR1 DFQATT, CDR2 SNEGSKA (reference sequence).

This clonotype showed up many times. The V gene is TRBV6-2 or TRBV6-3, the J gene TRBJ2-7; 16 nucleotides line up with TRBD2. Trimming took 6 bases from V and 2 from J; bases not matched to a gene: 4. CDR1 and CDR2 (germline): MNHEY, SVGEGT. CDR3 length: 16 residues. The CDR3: CASSGGTSGRAYEQYF. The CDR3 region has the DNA TGTGCCAGCAGCGGAGGGACTAGCGGGAGGGCCTACGAGCAGTACTTC.

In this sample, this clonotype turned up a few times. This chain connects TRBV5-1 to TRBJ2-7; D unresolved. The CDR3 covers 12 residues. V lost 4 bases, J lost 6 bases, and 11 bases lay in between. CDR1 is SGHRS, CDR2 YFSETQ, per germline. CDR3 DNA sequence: TGCGCCAGCAGCATGGACGGGCTCGAGCAGTACTTC. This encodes CASSMDGLEQYF.

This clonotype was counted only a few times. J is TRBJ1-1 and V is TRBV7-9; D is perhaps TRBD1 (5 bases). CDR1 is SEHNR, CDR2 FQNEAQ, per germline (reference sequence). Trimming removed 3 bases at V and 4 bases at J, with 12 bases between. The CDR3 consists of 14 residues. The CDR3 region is CASSFGRVGTEAFF. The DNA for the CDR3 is TGTGCCAGCAGCTTTGGCAGGGTCGGCACTGAAGCTTTCTTT.

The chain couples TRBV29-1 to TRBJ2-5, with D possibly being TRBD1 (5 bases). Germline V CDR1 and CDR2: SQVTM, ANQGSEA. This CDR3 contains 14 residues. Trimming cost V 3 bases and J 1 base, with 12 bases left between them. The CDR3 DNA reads TGCAGCGTTGAGGGATTGGACACCCAAGAGACCCAGTACTTC. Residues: CSVEGLDTQETQYF.

The CDR3: CASRPGLAGVSARDTQYF. CDR3 DNA sequence: TGTGCCAGCAGGCCGGGACTAGCGGGAGTCTCGGCGAGGGATACGCAGTATTTT. V is TRBV28 and J is TRBJ2-3, with 14 bases that match TRBD2. Looked up from germline, CDR1 is MDHEN and CDR2 is SYDVKM. CDR3 size: 18 residues. Germline trimming cut 6 bases from V and 6 bases from J; bases unmatched to any gene: 14.

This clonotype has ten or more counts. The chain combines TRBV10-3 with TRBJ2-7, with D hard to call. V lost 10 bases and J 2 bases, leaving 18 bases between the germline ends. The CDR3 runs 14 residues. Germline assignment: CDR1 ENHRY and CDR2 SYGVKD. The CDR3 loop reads CATHAAPRPYEQYF. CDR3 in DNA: TGTGCCACACATGCCGCCCCTCGCCCCTACGAGCAGTACTTC.

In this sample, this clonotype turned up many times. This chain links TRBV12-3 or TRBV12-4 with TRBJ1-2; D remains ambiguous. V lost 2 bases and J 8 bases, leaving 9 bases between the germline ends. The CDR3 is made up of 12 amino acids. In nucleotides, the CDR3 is TGTGCCAGCAGTTTACAGACGTACGGCTACACCTTC. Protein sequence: CASSLQTYGYTF.

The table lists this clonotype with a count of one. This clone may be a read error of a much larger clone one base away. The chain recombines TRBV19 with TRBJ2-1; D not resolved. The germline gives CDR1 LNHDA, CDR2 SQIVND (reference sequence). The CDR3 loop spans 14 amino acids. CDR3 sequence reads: CASSVDINSNEQFF. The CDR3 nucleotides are TGTGCCAGTAGTGTAGATATTAATAGCAATGAGCAGTTCTTC.

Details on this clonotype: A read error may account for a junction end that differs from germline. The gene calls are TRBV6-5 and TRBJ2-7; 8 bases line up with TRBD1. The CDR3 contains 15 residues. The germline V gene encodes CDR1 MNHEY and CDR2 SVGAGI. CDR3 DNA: TGTGCCAGCAGTTACTCGGACAGGGCCGGCTACGGGCAGTACTTC. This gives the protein CASSYSDRAGYGQYF.

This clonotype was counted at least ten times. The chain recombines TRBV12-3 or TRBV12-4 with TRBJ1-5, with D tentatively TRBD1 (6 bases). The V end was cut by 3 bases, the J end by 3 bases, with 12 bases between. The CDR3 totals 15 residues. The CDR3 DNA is TGTGCCAGCAGTTTTGGAGGACAGATCAATCAGCCCCAGCATTTT. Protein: CASSFGGQINQPQHF.

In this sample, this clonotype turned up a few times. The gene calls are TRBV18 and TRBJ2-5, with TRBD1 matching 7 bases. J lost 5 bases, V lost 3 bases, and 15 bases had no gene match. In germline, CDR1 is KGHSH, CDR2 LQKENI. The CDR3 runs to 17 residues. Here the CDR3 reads CASSPPTGAPADETQYF. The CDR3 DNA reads TGTGCCAGCTCACCGCCCACAGGGGCGCCGGCGGATGAGACCCAGTACTTC.

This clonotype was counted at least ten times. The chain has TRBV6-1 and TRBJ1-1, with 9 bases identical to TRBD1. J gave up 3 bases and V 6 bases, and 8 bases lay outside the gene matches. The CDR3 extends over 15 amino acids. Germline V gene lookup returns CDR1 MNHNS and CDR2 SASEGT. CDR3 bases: TGTGCCAGCAGCACAGGGGGCGCGTTGGACACTGAAGCTTTCTTT. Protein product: CASSTGGALDTEAFF.

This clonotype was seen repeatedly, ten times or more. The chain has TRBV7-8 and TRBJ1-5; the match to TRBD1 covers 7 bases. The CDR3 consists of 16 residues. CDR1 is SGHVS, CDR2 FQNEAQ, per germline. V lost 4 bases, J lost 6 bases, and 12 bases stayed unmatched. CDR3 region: CASSSHRPGGGQPQHF. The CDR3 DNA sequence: TGTGCCAGCAGCTCCCACCGTCCAGGGGGGGGTCAGCCCCAGCATTTT.

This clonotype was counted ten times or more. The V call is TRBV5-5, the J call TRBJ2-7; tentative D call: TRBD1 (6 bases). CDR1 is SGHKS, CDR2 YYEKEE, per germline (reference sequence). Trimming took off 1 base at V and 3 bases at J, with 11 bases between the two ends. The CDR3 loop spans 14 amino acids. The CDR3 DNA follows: TGTGCCAGCAGCTTGAACAGGGAAATCTACGAGCAGTACTTC. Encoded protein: CASSLNREIYEQYF. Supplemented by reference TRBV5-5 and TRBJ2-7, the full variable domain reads DAGVTQSPTHLIKTRGQQVTLRCSPISGHKSVSWYQQVLGQGPQFIFQYYEKEERGRGNFPDRFSARQFPNYSSELNVNALLLGDSALYLCASSLNREIYEQYFGPGTRLTVT.

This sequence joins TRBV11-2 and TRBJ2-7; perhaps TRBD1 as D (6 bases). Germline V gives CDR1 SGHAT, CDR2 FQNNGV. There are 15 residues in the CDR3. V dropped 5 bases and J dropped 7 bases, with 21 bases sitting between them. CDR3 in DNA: TGTGCCAGCAGCCCCAACAGGGCGCAAACCGGGGAGCAGTACTTC. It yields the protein CASSPNRAQTGEQYF.

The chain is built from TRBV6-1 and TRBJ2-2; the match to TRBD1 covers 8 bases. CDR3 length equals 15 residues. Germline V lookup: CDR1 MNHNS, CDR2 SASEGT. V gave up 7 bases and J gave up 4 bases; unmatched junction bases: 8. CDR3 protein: CASNFDRGGTGELFF. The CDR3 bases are TGTGCCAGCAACTTCGACAGGGGTGGCACCGGGGAGCTGTTTTTT.

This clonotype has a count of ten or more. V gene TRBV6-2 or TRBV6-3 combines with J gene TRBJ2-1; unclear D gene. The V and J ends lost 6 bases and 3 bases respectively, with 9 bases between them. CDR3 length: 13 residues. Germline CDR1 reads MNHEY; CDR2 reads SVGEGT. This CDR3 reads CASRSSGYNEQFF. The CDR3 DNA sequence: TGTGCCAGCAGGTCTTCAGGCTACAATGAGCAGTTCTTC.

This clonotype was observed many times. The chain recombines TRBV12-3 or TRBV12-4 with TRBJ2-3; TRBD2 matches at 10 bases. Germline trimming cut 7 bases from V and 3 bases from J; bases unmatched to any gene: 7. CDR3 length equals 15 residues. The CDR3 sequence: CASTRAGGGTDTQYF. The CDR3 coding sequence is TGTGCCAGCACAAGAGCGGGGGGGGGGACAGATACGCAGTATTTT.

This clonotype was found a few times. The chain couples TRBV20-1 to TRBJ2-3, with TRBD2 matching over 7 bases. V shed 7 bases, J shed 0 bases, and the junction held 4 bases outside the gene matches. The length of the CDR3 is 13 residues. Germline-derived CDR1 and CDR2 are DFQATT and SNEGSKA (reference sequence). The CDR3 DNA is TGCAGTGTGTTTAGCGGGAGCACAGATACGCAGTATTTT. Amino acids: CSVFSGSTDTQYF.

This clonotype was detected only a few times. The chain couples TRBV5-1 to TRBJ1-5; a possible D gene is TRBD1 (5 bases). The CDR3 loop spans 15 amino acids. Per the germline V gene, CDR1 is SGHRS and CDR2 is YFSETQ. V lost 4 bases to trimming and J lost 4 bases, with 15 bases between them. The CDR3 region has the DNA TGCGCCAGCAGCCCGTCGGGGGACCGGAATCAGCCCCAGCATTTT. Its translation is CASSPSGDRNQPQHF.

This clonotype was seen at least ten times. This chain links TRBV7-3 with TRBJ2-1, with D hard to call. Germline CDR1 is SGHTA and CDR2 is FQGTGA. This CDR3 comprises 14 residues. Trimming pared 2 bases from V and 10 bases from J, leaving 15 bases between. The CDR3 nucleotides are TGTGCCAGCAGCTTAGGGATAGTCCAAGGGGAGCAGTTCTTC. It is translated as CASSLGIVQGEQFF.

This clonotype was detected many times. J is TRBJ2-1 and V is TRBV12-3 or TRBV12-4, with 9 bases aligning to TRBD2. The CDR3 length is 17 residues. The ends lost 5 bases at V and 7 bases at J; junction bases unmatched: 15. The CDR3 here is CASSPGGILAGRNEQFF. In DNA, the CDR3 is TGTGCCAGCAGTCCAGGGGGAATTCTAGCGGGAAGAAATGAGCAGTTCTTC.

CDR3 sequence reads: CASSPKRSYSNQPQHF. In DNA, the CDR3 is TGTGCCAGCAGTCCCAAACGAAGCTATAGCAATCAGCCCCAGCATTTT. This chain links TRBV28 with TRBJ1-5, with unresolved D. The CDR3 runs to 16 residues. Germline V gene sequence: CDR1 MDHEN, CDR2 SYDVKM. Deletions cut 5 bases from V and 0 bases from J, with 14 bases between.

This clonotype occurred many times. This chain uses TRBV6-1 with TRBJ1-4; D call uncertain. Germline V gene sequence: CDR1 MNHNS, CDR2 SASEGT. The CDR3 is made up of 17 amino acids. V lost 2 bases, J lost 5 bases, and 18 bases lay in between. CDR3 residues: CASSETGRLGRNEKLFF. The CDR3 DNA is TGTGCCAGCAGTGAAACCGGGAGGCTTGGCCGAAATGAAAAACTGTTTTTT.

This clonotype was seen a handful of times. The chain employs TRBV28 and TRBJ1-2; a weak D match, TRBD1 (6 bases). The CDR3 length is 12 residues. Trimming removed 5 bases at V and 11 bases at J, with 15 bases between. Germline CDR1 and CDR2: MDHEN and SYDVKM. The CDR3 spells CASSLDSENYTF. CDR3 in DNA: TGTGCCAGCAGTCTGGACAGCGAAAATTACACCTTC.

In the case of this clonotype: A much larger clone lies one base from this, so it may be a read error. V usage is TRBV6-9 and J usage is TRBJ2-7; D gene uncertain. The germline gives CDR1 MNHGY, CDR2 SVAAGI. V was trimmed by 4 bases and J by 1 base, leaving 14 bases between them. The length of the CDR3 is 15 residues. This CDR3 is CASSSQDGLSYEQYF. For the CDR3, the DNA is TGTGCCAGCAGTTCCCAGGACGGCCTATCCTACGAGCAGTACTTC.

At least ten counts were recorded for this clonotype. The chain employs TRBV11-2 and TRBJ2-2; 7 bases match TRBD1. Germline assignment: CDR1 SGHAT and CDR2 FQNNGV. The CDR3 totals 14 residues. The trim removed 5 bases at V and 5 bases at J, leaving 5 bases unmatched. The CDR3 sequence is CASSLLQGTGELFF. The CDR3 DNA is TGTGCCAGCAGCCTCCTACAGGGGACCGGGGAGCTGTTTTTT.